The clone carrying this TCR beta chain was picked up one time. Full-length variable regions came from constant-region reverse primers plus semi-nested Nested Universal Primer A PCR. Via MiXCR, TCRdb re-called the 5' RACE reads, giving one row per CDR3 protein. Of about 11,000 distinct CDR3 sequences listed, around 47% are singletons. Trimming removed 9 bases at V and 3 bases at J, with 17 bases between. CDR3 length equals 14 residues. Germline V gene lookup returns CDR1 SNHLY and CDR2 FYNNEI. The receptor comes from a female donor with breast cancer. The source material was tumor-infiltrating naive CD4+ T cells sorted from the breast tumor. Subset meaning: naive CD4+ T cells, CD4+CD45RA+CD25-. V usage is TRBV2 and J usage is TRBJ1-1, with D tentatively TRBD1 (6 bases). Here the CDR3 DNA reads TGTGCCAGTATTTCCGGGGGCGCGGACACTGAAGCTTTCTTT. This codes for CASISGGADTEAFF.